This TCR beta chain was found in a study of cytomegalovirus exposure and HLA in healthy donors (dated by TCRdb to 2017 to 2019). With respect to the entire study: The roughly 670 repertoires of the first cohort and the 95 to 150 validation repertoires were produced on the same platform, according to a later analysis. The aim of the study was to test whether cataloging public T cell receptors could identify signatures of past pathogen exposure. In addition to the first cohort of 500 to 850 subjects, a separate validation cohort of around 110 different subjects was used. To predict cytomegalovirus infection status, the study brought together high-throughput TCR immunosequencing, statistical association of individual TCRs with disease status, and machine learning.

The full study reports these points: A few of the identified cytomegalovirus-associated TCR beta chains were confirmed in vitro to be specific for cytomegalovirus antigens. A later analysis found that TCRs clustered in the first cohort also tended to co-occur in the roughly 120 validation repertoires, with roughly 95% of cluster scores above 0. The classifier was reported to diagnose cytomegalovirus status with high specificity and sensitivity in both the original and validation cohorts. A later analysis lacked HLA typing for the validation cohort, so it scored co-occurrence in that cohort across all 110 or so repertoires. The authors suggested that the approach could potentially be generalized to other disease states and immunological phenotypes. A total of 164 TCR beta chains were listed by the study as associated with cytomegalovirus. While some public TCRs were present in many individuals, most TCR sequences turned up only very rarely across donors.

A word on this clone: What this receptor recognizes is not known. One base away there is no much larger clone; base qualities are not given.

Donors formed part of the validation cohort, which comprised 120 or so subjects and was distinct from the first cohort of several hundred subjects. The junction carries 13 bases between V and J, which are trimmed by 5 bases and 0 bases respectively. Taken from cysteine to phenylalanine, the CDR3 has 16 residues. Left in the record is the CDR3 DNA by itself, 48 bases read in frame from the first base. The CDR1 and CDR2 encoded by the germline V gene (reference sequence) are LNHDA and SQIVND. Libraries came from the immunoSEQ multiplex PCR assay. The published analysis was carried out like this. A statistical classification framework was built to diagnose cytomegalovirus status from the catalog of TCR beta chain sequences. The source is immuneACCESS, and TCRdb retained only in-frame sequences with V and J called. Part of the clones is not carried over; for the studies checked, unresolved V genes explain less than half of this, and the remainder is unexplained. The DNA gave D and trimming, while V, J and clone size come from that table. Within this sample are some 110,000 clones, with about 84% of them counted one time only. Of the sample, around 5.1% is held by the ten largest clones.

The receptor was derived from a man in his late teens or twenties in good health and CMV-seronegative. The receptor chain draws on TRBV19 and TRBJ2-2, with no confidently assigned D gene. Source material: PBMCs. For the CDR3, the sequence is CASSRVGPPNTGELFF. In nucleotides, the sequence is TGTGCCAGTAGTCGGGTTGGTCCCCCGAACACCGGGGAGCTGTTTTTT.